This TCR beta chain is from a study of CD4 and CD8 cells across lung adenocarcinoma regions listed by TCRdb under 2018. Broadly, across the study: Intratumor heterogeneity of the T cell receptor repertoire was examined by comparing tumor centers with tumor margins.

This clonotype was found a few times. It has no known antigen specificity. No much larger clone exists at a distance of one base, and base qualities are not known. Libraries were constructed by PCR. TCRdb records HiSeq X Ten as the sequencer. TCRdb trimmed the raw reads at Q25, called clones with MiXCR and kept productive beta chains. Every distinct CDR3 protein forms one entry, paired with its most common genes and DNA. For this sample there are around 19,000 distinct CDR3 sequences; approximately 54% appear just once. 27% of the sample is held by the ten biggest clonotypes. The donors were patients who had localized lung adenocarcinoma, which is a subtype of non-small cell lung cancer. Samples were obtained from the centers of localized lung adenocarcinomas. For TCR repertoire analysis, CD8+ T cells from tumor tissue were profiled apart from CD4+ T cells. CDR1 and CDR2 were assigned from the germline V gene as MNHNS and SASEGT. Inclusive of the bounding cysteine and phenylalanine, the CDR3 is 15 residues long. Only CDR3 DNA is held: 45 bases, read in frame from base 1. V and J are truncated by 6 bases and 8 bases respectively, leaving an intervening sequence of 20 bases.

Sample: CD8+ T cells from the center of a lung tumor. Interpreted using the paper, the cell subset or site label stands for: tumor center region. Here the chain combines TRBV6-1 and TRBJ2-1; possibly the D gene is TRBD2, per 6 matching bases. The sequence came from a female donor with lung adenocarcinoma. The CD4 and CD8 labels of this study may be unreliable. Here the CDR3 is given as CASRGRLVHEDEQFF. The DNA sequence reads TGTGCCAGCAGGGGTAGACTAGTCCATGAGGATGAGCAGTTCTTC.